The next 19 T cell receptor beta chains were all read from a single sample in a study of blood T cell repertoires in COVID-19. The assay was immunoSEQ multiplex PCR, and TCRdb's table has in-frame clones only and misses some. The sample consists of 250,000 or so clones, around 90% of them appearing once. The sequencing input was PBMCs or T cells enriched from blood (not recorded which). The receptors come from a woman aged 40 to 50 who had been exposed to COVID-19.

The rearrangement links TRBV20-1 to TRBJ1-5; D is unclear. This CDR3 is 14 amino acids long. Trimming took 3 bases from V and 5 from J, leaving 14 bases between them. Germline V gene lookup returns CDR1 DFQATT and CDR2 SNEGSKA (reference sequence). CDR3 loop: CSASDLFSDQPQHF. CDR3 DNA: TGCAGTGCTAGTGACTTATTTAGTGATCAGCCCCAGCATTTT.

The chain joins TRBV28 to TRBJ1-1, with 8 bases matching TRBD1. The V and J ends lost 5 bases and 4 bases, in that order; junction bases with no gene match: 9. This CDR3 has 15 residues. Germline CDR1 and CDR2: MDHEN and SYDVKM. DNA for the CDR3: TGTGCCAGCAGTCCCCCGACAGGGGCGGGCACTGAAGCTTTCTTT. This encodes CASSPPTGAGTEAFF. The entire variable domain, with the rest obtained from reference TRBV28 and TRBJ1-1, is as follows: DVKVTQSSRYLVKRTGEKVFLECVQDMDHENMFWYRQDPGLGLRLIYFSYDVKMKEKGDIPEGYSVSREKKERFSLILESASTNQTSMYLCASSPPTGAGTEAFFGQGTRLTVV.

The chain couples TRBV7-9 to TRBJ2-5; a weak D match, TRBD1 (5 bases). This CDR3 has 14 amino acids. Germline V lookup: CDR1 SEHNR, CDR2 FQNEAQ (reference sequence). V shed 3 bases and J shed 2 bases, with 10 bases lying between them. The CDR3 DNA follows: TGTGCCAGCAGCTTTGACAGACTTCAAGAGACCCAGTACTTC. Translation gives CASSFDRLQETQYF.

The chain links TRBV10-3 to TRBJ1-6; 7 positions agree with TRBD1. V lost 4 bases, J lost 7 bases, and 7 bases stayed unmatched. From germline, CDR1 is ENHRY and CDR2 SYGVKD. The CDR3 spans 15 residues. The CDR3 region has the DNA TGTGCCATCAGTGGTCGGGACAGTAACAATTCACCCCTCCACTTT. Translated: CAISGRDSNNSPLHF.

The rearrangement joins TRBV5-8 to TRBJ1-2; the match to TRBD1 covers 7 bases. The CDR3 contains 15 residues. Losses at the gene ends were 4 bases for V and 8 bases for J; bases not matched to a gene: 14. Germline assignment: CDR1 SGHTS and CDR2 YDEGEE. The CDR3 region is CASSRPHSDRRGYTF. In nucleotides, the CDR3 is TGTGCCAGCAGCCGGCCCCACTCGGACAGGCGGGGCTACACCTTC.

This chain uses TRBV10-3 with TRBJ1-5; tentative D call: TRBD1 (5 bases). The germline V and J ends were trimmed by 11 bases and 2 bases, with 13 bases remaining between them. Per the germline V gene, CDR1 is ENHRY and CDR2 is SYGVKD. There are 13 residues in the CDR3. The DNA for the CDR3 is TGTGCCTCCCCAGGGCTCGGCAATCAGCCCCAGCATTTT. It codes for CASPGLGNQPQHF.

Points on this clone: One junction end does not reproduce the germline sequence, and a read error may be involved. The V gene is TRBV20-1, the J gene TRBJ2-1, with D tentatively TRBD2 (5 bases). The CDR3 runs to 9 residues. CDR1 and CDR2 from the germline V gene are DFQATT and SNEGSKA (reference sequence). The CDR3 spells CSARGKEVF. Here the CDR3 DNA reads TGCAGTGCTAGGGGAAAGGAGGTCTTC.

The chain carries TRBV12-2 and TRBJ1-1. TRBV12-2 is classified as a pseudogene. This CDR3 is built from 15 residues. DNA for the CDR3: TGTGCAAGTCGCTTCCCGTGGAGGAAGAACACTGAAGCTTTCTTT. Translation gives CASRFPWRKNTEAFF.

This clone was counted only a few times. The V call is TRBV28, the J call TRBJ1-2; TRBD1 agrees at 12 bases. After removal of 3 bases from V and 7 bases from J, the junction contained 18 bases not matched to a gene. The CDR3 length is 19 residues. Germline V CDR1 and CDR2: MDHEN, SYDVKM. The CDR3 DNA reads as TGTGCCAGCAGTTTGGTCTCTGTTTGGGACAGGGGGCGGCGGGGTGGCTACACCTTC. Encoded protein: CASSLVSVWDRGRRGGYTF.

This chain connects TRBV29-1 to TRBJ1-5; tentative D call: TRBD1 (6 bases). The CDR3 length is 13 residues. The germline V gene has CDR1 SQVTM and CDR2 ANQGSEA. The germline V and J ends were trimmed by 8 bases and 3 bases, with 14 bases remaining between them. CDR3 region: CSTKTGPNQPQHF. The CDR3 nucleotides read TGCAGCACTAAGACAGGCCCCAATCAGCCCCAGCATTTT.

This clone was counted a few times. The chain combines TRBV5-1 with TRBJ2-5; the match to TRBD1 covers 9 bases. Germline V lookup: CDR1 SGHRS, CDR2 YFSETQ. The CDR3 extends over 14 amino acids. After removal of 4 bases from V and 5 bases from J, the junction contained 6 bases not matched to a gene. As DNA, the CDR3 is TGCGCCAGCAGCCGACAGGGGGTCAGGGAGACCCAGTACTTC. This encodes CASSRQGVRETQYF.

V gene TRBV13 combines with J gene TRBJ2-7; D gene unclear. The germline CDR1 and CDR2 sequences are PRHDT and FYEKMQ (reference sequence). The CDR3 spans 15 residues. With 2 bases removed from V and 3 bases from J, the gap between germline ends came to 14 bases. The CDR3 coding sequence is TGTGCCAGCAGCTTAATGTATGGGTCGGGCTACGAGCAGTACGTC. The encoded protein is CASSLMYGSGYEQYV.

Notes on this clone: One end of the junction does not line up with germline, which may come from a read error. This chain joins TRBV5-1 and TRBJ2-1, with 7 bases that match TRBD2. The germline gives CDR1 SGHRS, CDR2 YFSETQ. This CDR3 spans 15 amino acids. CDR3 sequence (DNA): TGTGCCAGCAGCTTGTCCGGGACTACGATCAATGAGCAGTTCTTC. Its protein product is CASSLSGTTINEQFF.

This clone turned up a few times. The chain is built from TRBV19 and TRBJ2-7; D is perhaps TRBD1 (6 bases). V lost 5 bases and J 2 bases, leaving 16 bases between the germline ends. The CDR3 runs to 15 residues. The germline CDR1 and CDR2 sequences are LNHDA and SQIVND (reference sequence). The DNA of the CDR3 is TGTGCCAGTAGTTTGCACAGGGATACGACCTACGAGCAGTACTTC. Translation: CASSLHRDTTYEQYF.

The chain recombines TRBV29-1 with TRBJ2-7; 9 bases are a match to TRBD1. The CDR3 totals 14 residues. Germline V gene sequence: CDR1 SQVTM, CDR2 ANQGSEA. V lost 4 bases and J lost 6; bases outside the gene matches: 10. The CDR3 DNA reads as TGCAGCGTTGGATCCGGGACAGGGTACGGCGAGCAGTACTTC. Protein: CSVGSGTGYGEQYF.

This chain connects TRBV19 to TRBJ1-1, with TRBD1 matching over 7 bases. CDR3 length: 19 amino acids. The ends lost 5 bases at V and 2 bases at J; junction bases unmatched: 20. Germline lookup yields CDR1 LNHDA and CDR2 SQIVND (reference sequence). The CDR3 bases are TGTGCCAGTAGTCCCTTTGGGAACAGGGGTAGGTTGGTAAACACTGAAGCTTTCTTT. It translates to CASSPFGNRGRLVNTEAFF.

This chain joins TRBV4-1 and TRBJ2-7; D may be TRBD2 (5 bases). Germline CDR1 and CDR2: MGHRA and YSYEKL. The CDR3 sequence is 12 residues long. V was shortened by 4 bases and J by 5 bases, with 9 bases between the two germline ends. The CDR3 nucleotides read TGCGCCAGCAGCCCGACGGGGAACGAGCAGTACTTC. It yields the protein CASSPTGNEQYF.

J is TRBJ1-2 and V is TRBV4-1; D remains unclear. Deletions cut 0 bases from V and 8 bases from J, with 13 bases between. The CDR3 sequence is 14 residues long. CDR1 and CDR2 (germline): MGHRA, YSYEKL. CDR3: CASSQDPGSVGYTF. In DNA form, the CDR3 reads TGCGCCAGCAGCCAAGATCCCGGGTCCGTGGGCTACACCTTC.

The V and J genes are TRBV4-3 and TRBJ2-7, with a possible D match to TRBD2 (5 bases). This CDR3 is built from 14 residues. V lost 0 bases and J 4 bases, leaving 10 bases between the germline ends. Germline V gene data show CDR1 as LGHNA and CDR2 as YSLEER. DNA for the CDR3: TGCGCCAGCAGCCAAGATCTAGGAGGTTACGAGCAGTACTTC. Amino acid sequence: CASSQDLGGYEQYF.